Described below is a single TCR beta chain sequence and its context. This specimen comes from a study of cytomegalovirus exposure and HLA in healthy donors. 13 Jbeta primers and 60 Vbeta primers were used for the PCR. Method: immunoSEQ multiplex PCR; TCRdb's copy keeps in-frame clones and lacks some. The table has 130,000 or so clones, 82% seen once. This CDR3 region has 14 residues. The germline V gene encodes CDR1 SNHLY and CDR2 FYNNEI. Trimming cost V 3 bases and J 5 bases, with 11 bases left between them. Sample: PBMCs. This TCR was recovered from a woman aged 45 to 65 in good health and CMV-seropositive. This rearrangement joins TRBV2 to TRBJ1-5; D uncertain. CDR3 amino acids: CASSDGLSDQPQHF. For the CDR3, the DNA is TGTGCCAGCAGTGATGGCCTTTCTGATCAGCCCCAGCATTTT.